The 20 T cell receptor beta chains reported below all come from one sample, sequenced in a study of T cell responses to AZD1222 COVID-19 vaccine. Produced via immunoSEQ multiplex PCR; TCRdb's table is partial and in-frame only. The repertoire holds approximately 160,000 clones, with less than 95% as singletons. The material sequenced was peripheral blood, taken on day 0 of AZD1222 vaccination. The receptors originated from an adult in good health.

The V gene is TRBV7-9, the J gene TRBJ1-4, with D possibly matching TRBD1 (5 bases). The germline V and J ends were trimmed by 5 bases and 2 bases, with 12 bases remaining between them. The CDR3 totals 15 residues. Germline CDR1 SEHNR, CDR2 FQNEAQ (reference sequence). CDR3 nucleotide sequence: TGTGCCAGCAGCCTACGGGGGAATACTAATGAAAAACTGTTTTTT. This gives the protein CASSLRGNTNEKLFF.

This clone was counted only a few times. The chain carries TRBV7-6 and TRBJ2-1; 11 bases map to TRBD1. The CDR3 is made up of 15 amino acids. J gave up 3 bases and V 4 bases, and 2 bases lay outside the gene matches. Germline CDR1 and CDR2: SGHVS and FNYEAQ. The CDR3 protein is CASSSGQGDYNEQFF. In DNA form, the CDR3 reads TGTGCCAGCAGCTCGGGACAGGGGGACTACAATGAGCAGTTCTTC.

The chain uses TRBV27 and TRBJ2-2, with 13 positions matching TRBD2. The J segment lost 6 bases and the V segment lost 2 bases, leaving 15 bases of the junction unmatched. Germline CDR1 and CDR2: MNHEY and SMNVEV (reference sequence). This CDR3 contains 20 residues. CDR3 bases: TGTGCCAGCAGTTTACTCAGACTAGCGGGGGGTAAAGGGTTCTCCGGGGAGCTGTTTTTT. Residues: CASSLLRLAGGKGFSGELFF.

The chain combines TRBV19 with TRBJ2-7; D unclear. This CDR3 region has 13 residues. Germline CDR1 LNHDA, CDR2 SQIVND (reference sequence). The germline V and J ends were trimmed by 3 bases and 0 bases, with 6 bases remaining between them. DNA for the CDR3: TGTGCCAGTAGTATTCGGACCTCCTACGAGCAGTACTTC. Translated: CASSIRTSYEQYF. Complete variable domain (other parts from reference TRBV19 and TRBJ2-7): DGGITQSPKYLFRKEGQNVTLSCEQNLNHDAMYWYRQDPGQGLRLIYYSQIVNDFQKGDIAEGYSVSREKKESFPLTVTSAQKNPTAFYLCASSIRTSYEQYFGPGTRLTVT.

The CDR3 DNA reads as TGTGCCAGCAGCGGCCCGGTAGACAGTAACTATGGCTACACCTTC. Protein: CASSGPVDSNYGYTF. The V gene is TRBV7-9, the J gene TRBJ1-2; D is perhaps TRBD1 (5 bases). Germline loops: CDR1 SEHNR, CDR2 FQNEAQ (reference sequence). With 5 bases removed from V and 1 base from J, the gap between germline ends came to 14 bases. This CDR3 has 15 amino acids.

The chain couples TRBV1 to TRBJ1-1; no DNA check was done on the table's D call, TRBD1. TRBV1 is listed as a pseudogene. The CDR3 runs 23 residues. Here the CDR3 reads CTSSQAPPQTDRDHARRITEAFF. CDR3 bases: TGCACCAGCAGCCAAGCACCCCCTCAGACCGACAGGGATCACGCTAGGAGGATCACTGAAGCTTTCTTT.

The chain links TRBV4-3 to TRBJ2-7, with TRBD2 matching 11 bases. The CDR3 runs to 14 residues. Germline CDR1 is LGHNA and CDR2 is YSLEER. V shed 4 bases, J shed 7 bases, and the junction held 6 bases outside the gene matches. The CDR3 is CASSPGLAELEQYF. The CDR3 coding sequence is TGCGCCAGCAGCCCGGGACTAGCGGAATTGGAGCAGTACTTC.

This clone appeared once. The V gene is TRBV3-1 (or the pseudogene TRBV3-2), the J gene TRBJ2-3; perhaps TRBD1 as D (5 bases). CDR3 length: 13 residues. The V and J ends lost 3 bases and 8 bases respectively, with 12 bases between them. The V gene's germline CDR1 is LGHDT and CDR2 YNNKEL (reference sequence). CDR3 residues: CASSHLRQGTQYF. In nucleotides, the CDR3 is TGTGCCAGCAGCCATCTCCGGCAGGGTACGCAGTATTTT.

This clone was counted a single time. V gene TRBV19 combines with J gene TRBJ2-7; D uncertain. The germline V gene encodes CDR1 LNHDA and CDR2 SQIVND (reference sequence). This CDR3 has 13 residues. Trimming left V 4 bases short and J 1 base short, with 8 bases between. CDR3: CASSNTRSYEQYF. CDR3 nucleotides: TGTGCCAGTAGTAACACACGGTCCTACGAGCAGTACTTC.

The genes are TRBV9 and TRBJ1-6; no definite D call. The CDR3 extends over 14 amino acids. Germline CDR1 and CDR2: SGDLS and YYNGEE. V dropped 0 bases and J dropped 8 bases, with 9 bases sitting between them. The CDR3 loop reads CASSVAGYDSPLHF. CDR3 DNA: TGTGCCAGCAGCGTAGCGGGGTATGATTCACCCCTCCACTTT.

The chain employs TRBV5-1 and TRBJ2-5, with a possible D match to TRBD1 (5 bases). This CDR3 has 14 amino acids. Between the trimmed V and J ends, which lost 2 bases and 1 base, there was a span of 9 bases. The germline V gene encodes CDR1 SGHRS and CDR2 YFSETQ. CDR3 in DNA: TGCGCCAGCAGCTTTTTGACAGCCCAAGAGACCCAGTACTTC. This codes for CASSFLTAQETQYF.

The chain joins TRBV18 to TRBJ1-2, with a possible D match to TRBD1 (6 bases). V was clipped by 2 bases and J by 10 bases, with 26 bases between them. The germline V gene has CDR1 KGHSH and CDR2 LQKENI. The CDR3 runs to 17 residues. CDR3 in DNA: TGTGCCAGCTCACCAAAAGGGTCAGGGGTCAATAATGTTGACTACACCTTC. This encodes CASSPKGSGVNNVDYTF.

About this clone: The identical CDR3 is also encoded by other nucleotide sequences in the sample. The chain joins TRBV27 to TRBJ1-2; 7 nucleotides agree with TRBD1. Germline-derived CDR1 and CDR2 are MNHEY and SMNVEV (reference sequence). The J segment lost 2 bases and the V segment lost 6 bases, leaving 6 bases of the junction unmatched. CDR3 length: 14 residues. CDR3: CASRRDRANYGYTF. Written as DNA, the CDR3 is TGTGCCAGCAGGCGGGACAGAGCGAACTATGGCTACACCTTC.

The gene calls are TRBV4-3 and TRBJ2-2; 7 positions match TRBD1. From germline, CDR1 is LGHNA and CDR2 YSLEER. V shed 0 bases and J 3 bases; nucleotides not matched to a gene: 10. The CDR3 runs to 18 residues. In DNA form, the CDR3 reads TGCGCCAGCAGCCAAGAAGTCCCGGACAGGACTTACACCGGGGAGCTGTTTTTT. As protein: CASSQEVPDRTYTGELFF.

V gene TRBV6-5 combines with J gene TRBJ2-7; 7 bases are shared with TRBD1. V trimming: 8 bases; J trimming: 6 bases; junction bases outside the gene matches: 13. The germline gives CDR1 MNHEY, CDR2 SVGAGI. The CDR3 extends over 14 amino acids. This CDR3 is CASGQGDGKGEQYF. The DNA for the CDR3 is TGTGCCAGCGGTCAGGGGGACGGTAAAGGCGAGCAGTACTTC.

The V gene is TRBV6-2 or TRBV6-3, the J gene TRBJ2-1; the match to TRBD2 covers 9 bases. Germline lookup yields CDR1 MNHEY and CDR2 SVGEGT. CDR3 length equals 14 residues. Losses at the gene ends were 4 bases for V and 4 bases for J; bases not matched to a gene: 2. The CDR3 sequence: CASSSSGGYNEQFF. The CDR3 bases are TGTGCCAGCAGTTCCAGCGGGGGGTACAATGAGCAGTTCTTC.

CDR3 in amino acids: CASSVGAGGPETQYF. CDR3 in DNA: TGTGCCAGCAGTGTTGGAGCGGGGGGGCCGGAGACCCAGTACTTC. J is TRBJ2-5 and V is TRBV2; 10 bases align to TRBD2. V was pared by 4 bases and J by 5 bases, with 7 bases of the junction left unmatched. This CDR3 contains 15 residues. The germline gives CDR1 SNHLY, CDR2 FYNNEI.

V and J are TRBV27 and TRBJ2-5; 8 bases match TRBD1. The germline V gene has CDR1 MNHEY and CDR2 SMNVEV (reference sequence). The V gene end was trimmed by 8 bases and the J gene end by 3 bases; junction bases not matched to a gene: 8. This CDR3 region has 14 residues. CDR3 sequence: CASHKSTGEETQYF. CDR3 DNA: TGTGCCAGCCATAAGTCGACAGGGGAAGAGACCCAGTACTTC.

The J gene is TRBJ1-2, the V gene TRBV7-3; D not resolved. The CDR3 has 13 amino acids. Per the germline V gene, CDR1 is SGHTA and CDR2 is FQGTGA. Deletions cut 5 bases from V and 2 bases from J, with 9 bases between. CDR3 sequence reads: CASSPDKNYGYTF. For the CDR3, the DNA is TGTGCCAGCAGCCCTGACAAGAACTATGGCTACACCTTC.

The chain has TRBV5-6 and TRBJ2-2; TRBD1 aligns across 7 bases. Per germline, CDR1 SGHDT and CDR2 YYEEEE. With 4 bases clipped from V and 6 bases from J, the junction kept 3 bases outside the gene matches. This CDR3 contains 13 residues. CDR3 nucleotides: TGTGCCAGCAGCCAGGACAGGCCCGGGGAGCTGTTTTTT. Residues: CASSQDRPGELFF.